Below, 31 T cell receptor beta chains from the same sample are listed, as sequenced in a study of siplizumab effects on memory and regulatory T cells. The assay was immunoSEQ multiplex PCR, and TCRdb's table has in-frame clones only and misses some. The profile covers about 56,000 clones, with about 97% appearing a single time and 1.1% taken by the ten largest. Material: naive CD8+ T cells sorted from blood. These receptor sequences come from a human donor in good health.

The chain carries TRBV9 and TRBJ2-6, with TRBD1 matching over 7 bases. The CDR3 length is 15 residues. Per the germline V gene, CDR1 is SGDLS and CDR2 is YYNGEE. V lost 4 bases, J lost 2 bases, and 3 bases stayed unmatched. Written as DNA, the CDR3 is TGTGCCAGCAGCCCCCAGGGGGCTGGGGCCAACGTCCTGACTTTC. This gives the protein CASSPQGAGANVLTF.

This chain connects TRBV27 to TRBJ2-7; D tentatively fits TRBD1 or TRBD2 (5 bases each). Germline CDR1 and CDR2: MNHEY and SMNVEV (reference sequence). V was pared by 3 bases and J by 3 bases, with 18 bases between. CDR3 size: 16 residues. The CDR3 nucleotides are TGTGCCAGCAGTTTCCAGGGAGACCCGAACTTCTACGAGCAGTACTTC. Amino acid sequence: CASSFQGDPNFYEQYF.

The chain uses TRBV6-5 and TRBJ1-1; D is uncertain. Trimming took off 2 bases at V and 0 bases at J, with 7 bases between the two ends. Germline V lookup: CDR1 MNHEY, CDR2 SVGAGI. The CDR3 has 14 residues. CDR3 residues: CASSYSGLNTEAFF. In DNA, the CDR3 is TGTGCCAGCAGTTACAGCGGTTTGAACACTGAAGCTTTCTTT.

Only one count was recorded for this clone. The rearrangement uses TRBV6-1 and TRBJ1-5; weak D call: TRBD1 (5 bases). From germline, CDR1 is MNHNS and CDR2 SASEGT. V was cut by 4 bases and J by 7 bases, with 17 bases left in between. The CDR3 consists of 15 residues. CDR3 protein: CASSVSLGGNQPQHF. The CDR3 bases are TGTGCCAGCAGTGTGTCCTTGGGGGGGAACCAGCCCCAGCATTTT.

V is TRBV5-1 and J is TRBJ2-5, with 8 bases lining up with TRBD2. Germline lookup yields CDR1 SGHRS and CDR2 YFSETQ. The CDR3 loop spans 14 amino acids. The trim removed 4 bases at V and 1 base at J, leaving 3 bases unmatched. CDR3 in DNA: TGCGCCAGCAGCCTCGGGGGGGTCCAAGAGACCCAGTACTTC. This codes for CASSLGGVQETQYF. Full variable domain (outside the CDR3, taken from reference TRBV5-1 and TRBJ2-5): KAGVTQTPRYLIKTRGQQVTLSCSPISGHRSVSWYQQTPGQGLQFLFEYFSETQRNKGNFPGRFSGRQFSNSRSEMNVSTLELGDSALYLCASSLGGVQETQYFGPGTRLLVL.

The chain employs TRBV7-9 and TRBJ2-5; 7 bases are a match to TRBD1. The CDR3 runs 14 residues. Per germline, CDR1 SEHNR and CDR2 FQNEAQ (reference sequence). Unmatched junction bases numbered 6, after V lost 5 bases and J lost 3 bases. For the CDR3, the DNA is TGTGCCAGCAGCCCGGGGACAGCCGAAGAGACCCAGTACTTC. Translating gives CASSPGTAEETQYF.

The chain uses TRBV27 and TRBJ2-1; D not resolved. Trimming cost V 4 bases and J 6 bases, with 13 bases left between them. This CDR3 has 14 residues. Germline CDR1 reads MNHEY; CDR2 reads SMNVEV (reference sequence). CDR3 coding DNA: TGTGCCAGCAGTTATGCAGAAGACGTCAATGAGCAGTTCTTC. The encoded protein is CASSYAEDVNEQFF.

The chain is built from TRBV19 and TRBJ2-3, with a tentative D call TRBD1 (6 bases). The CDR3 sequence is 14 residues long. CDR1 LNHDA and CDR2 SQIVND come from the germline V gene (reference sequence). V lost 7 bases, J lost 0 bases, and 11 bases lay in between. CDR3 protein: CASKTGFSTDTQYF. In DNA form, the CDR3 reads TGTGCCAGTAAGACAGGCTTTAGCACAGATACGCAGTATTTT.

The gene calls are TRBV10-2 and TRBJ1-2; D is perhaps TRBD1 (6 bases). Trimming shortened V by 0 bases and J by 6 bases, and 11 bases separated the two germline ends. Germline loops: CDR1 WSHSY, CDR2 SAAADI. This CDR3 is 14 amino acids long. CDR3 region: CASSESGGLDGYTF. CDR3 bases: TGCGCCAGCAGTGAGTCGGGGGGGCTGGATGGCTACACCTTC.

The chain uses TRBV7-8 and TRBJ1-6; no reliable D call. The V and J ends lost 5 bases and 6 bases respectively, with 5 bases between them. The CDR3 spans 12 residues. The germline V gene encodes CDR1 SGHVS and CDR2 FQNEAQ. The CDR3, as DNA: TGTGCCAGCAGCCCCGTTAATTCACCCCTCCACTTT. Its translation: CASSPVNSPLHF.

The CDR3 is CASSPLRKAGLLGTDTQYF. Here the CDR3 DNA reads TGTGCCAGTAGTCCCCTCCGTAAAGCTGGACTCCTTGGCACAGATACGCAGTATTTT. The rearrangement joins TRBV19 to TRBJ2-3; tentatively, D is TRBD2 (5 bases). The CDR3 covers 19 residues. CDR1 and CDR2 from the germline V gene are LNHDA and SQIVND (reference sequence). V lost 5 bases to trimming and J lost 1 base, with 25 bases between them.

The chain carries TRBV7-9 and TRBJ1-1; 7 nucleotides align to TRBD1. Germline V lookup: CDR1 SEHNR, CDR2 FQNEAQ (reference sequence). Losses at the gene ends were 5 bases for V and 0 bases for J; bases not matched to a gene: 9. The CDR3 totals 16 residues. CDR3 region: CASSVRQGLVNTEAFF. Written as DNA, the CDR3 is TGTGCCAGCAGCGTCCGACAGGGTTTGGTGAACACTGAAGCTTTCTTT.

The chain employs TRBV6-6 and TRBJ2-1; D gene ambiguous. Deletions cut 5 bases from V and 5 bases from J, with 7 bases between. Germline assignment: CDR1 MNHNY and CDR2 SVGAGI (reference sequence). This CDR3 region has 12 residues. This chain's CDR3 is CASSTGNNEQFF. CDR3 in DNA: TGTGCCAGCAGTACTGGGAACAATGAGCAGTTCTTC.

The rearrangement links TRBV28 to TRBJ2-2; D is ambiguous. V lost 1 base and J 6 bases, leaving 6 bases between the germline ends. The germline V gene encodes CDR1 MDHEN and CDR2 SYDVKM. CDR3 size: 13 residues. The CDR3 reads CASSLSGPGELFF. The CDR3 coding sequence is TGTGCCAGCAGTTTATCGGGCCCCGGGGAGCTGTTTTTT.

The chain uses TRBV5-4 and TRBJ2-1, with D hard to call. Germline values: CDR1 SGHNT, CDR2 YYREEE (reference sequence). The CDR3 is 12 amino acids. V dropped 2 bases and J dropped 8 bases, with 8 bases sitting between them. This CDR3 is CASSFLADEQFF. As DNA, the CDR3 is TGTGCCAGCAGCTTTCTTGCGGATGAGCAGTTCTTC.

The chain couples TRBV30 to TRBJ1-2, with 7 bases fitting TRBD1. Germline loops: CDR1 GTSNPN, CDR2 SVGIG (reference sequence). J was trimmed by 0 bases and V by 1 base; bases with no gene match: 20. The CDR3 is made up of 20 amino acids. The DNA for the CDR3 is TGTGCCTGGAGTGCGAGATTGGGACAGTTCACCCGAATAGCTAACTATGGCTACACCTTC. It translates to CAWSARLGQFTRIANYGYTF.

This clone was found once. The V call is TRBV5-8, the J call TRBJ2-2, with D uncertain. The V end was cut by 2 bases, the J end by 6 bases, with 11 bases between. The CDR3 contains 14 residues. CDR1 is SGHTS and CDR2 is YDEGEE in the germline V gene. CDR3 sequence reads: CASSFRALAGELFF. For the CDR3, the DNA is TGTGCCAGCAGCTTCCGGGCCCTAGCCGGGGAGCTGTTTTTT.

The J gene is TRBJ2-7, the V gene TRBV5-4; 9 positions agree with TRBD2. V dropped 4 bases and J dropped 3; count of bases not matched to a gene: 5. Germline V gene sequence: CDR1 SGHNT, CDR2 YYREEE (reference sequence). The CDR3 contains 14 residues. In DNA form, the CDR3 reads TGTGCCAGCAGCCAAGGACTAGCGAGCTACGAGCAGTACTTC. Protein: CASSQGLASYEQYF.

The chain combines TRBV14 with TRBJ1-6, with D perhaps TRBD1 (5 bases). Germline assignment: CDR1 SGHDN and CDR2 FVKESK. V was pared by 5 bases and J by 6 bases, with 11 bases between. This CDR3 is 14 amino acids long. The chain's CDR3 is CASSFRVGNSPLHF. Written as DNA, the CDR3 is TGTGCCAGCAGCTTCAGGGTGGGTAATTCACCCCTCCACTTT.

The CDR3 spells CASSLGQLGSYYEQYF. The CDR3 DNA follows: TGTGCCAGCAGCTTAGGGCAGCTAGGGTCGTATTACGAGCAGTACTTC. The V call is TRBV11-3, the J call TRBJ2-7; D uncertain. Germline assignment: CDR1 SGHNT and CDR2 YENEEA. The CDR3 spans 16 residues. The V and J ends lost 1 base and 4 bases respectively, with 17 bases between them.

This chain connects TRBV4-3 to TRBJ2-7; D gene unclear. Germline V gene data show CDR1 as LGHNA and CDR2 as YSLEER. V was cut by 0 bases and J by 2 bases, with 8 bases left in between. This CDR3 has 14 residues. The CDR3 is CASSQDLGPYEQYF. CDR3 bases: TGCGCCAGCAGCCAAGATCTGGGCCCCTACGAGCAGTACTTC.

This clone is a singleton in its sample. V and J are TRBV7-6 and TRBJ2-1; 10 positions match TRBD2. The V segment lost 4 bases and the J segment 7 bases; nucleotides outside the gene matches: 13. This CDR3 is built from 17 residues. CDR1 is SGHVS and CDR2 is FNYEAQ in the germline V gene. The CDR3: CASSSQILAGVYNEQFF. DNA of the CDR3: TGTGCCAGCAGCTCCCAAATCCTAGCGGGAGTATATAATGAGCAGTTCTTC.

The V gene is TRBV5-8, the J gene TRBJ2-1; D might be TRBD2 (5 bases). With 3 bases removed from V and 9 bases from J, the gap between germline ends came to 7 bases. The germline gives CDR1 SGHTS, CDR2 YDEGEE. This CDR3 is 11 amino acids long. The CDR3 DNA sequence: TGTGCCAGCAGCTGGGGAGTTGAGCAGTTCTTC. This codes for CASSWGVEQFF.

This rearrangement joins TRBV9 to TRBJ2-7, with 10 nucleotides matching TRBD2. CDR3 length: 14 residues. Germline CDR1 is SGDLS and CDR2 is YYNGEE. V dropped 6 bases and J dropped 4; count of bases not matched to a gene: 7. CDR3 DNA: TGTGCCAGCAACCCTAGCGGGAGAAGTTACGAGCAGTACTTC. Translated: CASNPSGRSYEQYF.

This chain connects TRBV6-1 to TRBJ2-7; 8 bases match TRBD1. The CDR3 is 14 amino acids. Trimming removed 5 bases from V and 3 bases from J; junction bases left unmatched: 6. CDR1 is MNHNS, CDR2 SASEGT, per germline. In nucleotides, the CDR3 is TGTGCCAGCAGTACAGGGGGAGAAGACTACGAGCAGTACTTC. Protein: CASSTGGEDYEQYF.

The chain joins TRBV4-3 to TRBJ1-5; the D gene is possibly TRBD1 (6 bases). This CDR3 is built from 15 residues. V lost 4 bases to trimming and J lost 3 bases, with 13 bases between them. Per the germline V gene, CDR1 is LGHNA and CDR2 is YSLEER. This CDR3 reads CASSPSTGPNQPQHF. Written as DNA, the CDR3 is TGCGCCAGCAGCCCCAGTACAGGGCCCAATCAGCCCCAGCATTTT.

The chain has TRBV27 and TRBJ1-5; maybe TRBD1 (6 bases). Germline V CDR1 and CDR2: MNHEY, SMNVEV (reference sequence). The CDR3 totals 13 residues. The V and J ends lost 3 bases and 5 bases respectively, with 8 bases between them. CDR3 in amino acids: CASSFSGDQPQHF. In DNA, the CDR3 is TGTGCCAGCAGTTTTTCAGGGGATCAGCCCCAGCATTTT.

The CDR3 DNA follows: TGCGCCAGCAGCTTAGCAGAAAGCTCCTATAATTCACCCCTCCACTTT. Protein: CASSLAESSYNSPLHF. The J gene is TRBJ1-6, the V gene TRBV5-1; the D is unclear. Trimming pared 2 bases from V and 0 bases from J, leaving 9 bases between. The CDR3 consists of 16 residues. Germline V lookup: CDR1 SGHRS, CDR2 YFSETQ.

This sequence joins TRBV6-1 and TRBJ2-3, with 9 positions matching TRBD2. Germline CDR1 reads MNHNS; CDR2 reads SASEGT. This CDR3 has 13 residues. Trimming cost V 10 bases and J 4 bases; bases outside gene matches: 6. The CDR3 sequence: CAIQGLAADTQYF. The CDR3 DNA reads as TGTGCCATCCAGGGACTAGCCGCAGATACGCAGTATTTT.

The chain is built from TRBV6-5 and TRBJ2-7; 8 nucleotides match TRBD2. CDR3 length equals 12 residues. From germline, CDR1 is MNHEY and CDR2 SVGAGI. V gave up 2 bases and J gave up 6 bases; unmatched junction bases: 0. The CDR3 nucleotides are TGTGCCAGCAGTTACGGGACTAGCGAGCAGTACTTC. This codes for CASSYGTSEQYF.

The rearrangement uses TRBV5-1 and TRBJ2-3; 8 positions match TRBD2. Germline V lookup: CDR1 SGHRS, CDR2 YFSETQ. The CDR3 has 16 amino acids. With V trimmed by 1 base and J by 6 bases, 10 bases remained unmatched. The CDR3: CASSLTGRGALDTQYF. CDR3 bases: TGCGCCAGCAGCTTGACCGGGCGGGGGGCTTTGGATACGCAGTATTTT. The full variable domain, in which reference TRBV5-1 and TRBJ2-3 provide the parts outside the CDR3, is KAGVTQTPRYLIKTRGQQVTLSCSPISGHRSVSWYQQTPGQGLQFLFEYFSETQRNKGNFPGRFSGRQFSNSRSEMNVSTLELGDSALYLCASSLTGRGALDTQYFGPGTRLTVL.